One and the same sample provided the 11 T cell receptor beta chains below, sequenced in a study of T cells in localized non-small cell lung cancer. Libraries were prepared by immunoSEQ multiplex PCR; TCRdb keeps only in-frame clonotypes and omits some of them. The sample has about 77,000 clones, roughly 91% seen once. The sequencing used peripheral blood, collected before any cancer treatment. Source of these receptors: a woman aged 35-75 years with stage I squamous cell lung carcinoma.

The chain uses TRBV4-1 and TRBJ1-1, with a possible D match to TRBD1 (5 bases). The CDR3 extends over 15 amino acids. Trimming removed 1 base at V and 1 base at J, with 10 bases between. Germline CDR1 is MGHRA and CDR2 is YSYEKL. The CDR3 spells CASSQGQGQNTEAFF. The CDR3 DNA reads TGCGCCAGCAGCCAAGGTCAGGGCCAGAACACTGAAGCTTTCTTT.

The V and J genes are TRBV29-1 and TRBJ1-1; D is perhaps TRBD1 (5 bases). The CDR3 totals 13 residues. V was trimmed by 4 bases and J by 0 bases, leaving 9 bases between them. Germline V lookup: CDR1 SQVTM, CDR2 ANQGSEA. The CDR3 is CSVAGTVNTEAFF. Here the CDR3 DNA reads TGCAGCGTTGCCGGGACGGTGAACACTGAAGCTTTCTTT.

V gene TRBV6-6 combines with J gene TRBJ2-7; D unresolved. The CDR3 contains 13 residues. Germline V gene data show CDR1 as MNHNY and CDR2 as SVGAGI (reference sequence). V was clipped by 5 bases and J by 3 bases, with 11 bases between them. This CDR3 is CASSPDGRYEQYF. CDR3 bases: TGTGCCAGCAGTCCCGACGGCCGCTACGAGCAGTACTTC.

This clone was seen only a few times. The J gene is TRBJ1-1, the V gene TRBV10-2, with a tentative D call TRBD1 (5 bases). The CDR3 runs 17 residues. The germline V gene has CDR1 WSHSY and CDR2 SAAADI. V lost 6 bases, J lost 2 bases, and 22 bases lay in between. In DNA, the CDR3 is TGCGCCAGCAGCGCAACAGGATTTAGGACTAAAAACACTGAAGCTTTCTTT. Protein: CASSATGFRTKNTEAFF.

The CDR3 reads CASSLEGSSTDTQYF. In nucleotides, the CDR3 is TGTGCCAGCAGCTTGGAGGGTTCTAGCACAGATACGCAGTATTTT. The chain carries TRBV11-3 and TRBJ2-3; TRBD2 is a possible D gene (6 bases). Germline values: CDR1 SGHNT, CDR2 YENEEA. The CDR3 extends over 15 amino acids. The germline V and J ends were trimmed by 3 bases and 0 bases, with 10 bases remaining between them.

This clone was seen at least ten times. CDR3 bases: TGCAGCGTTGATTTGGCAGCAACTAACTATGGCTACACCTTC. Its translation: CSVDLAATNYGYTF. The rearrangement uses TRBV29-1 and TRBJ1-2; D unclear. The CDR3 loop spans 14 amino acids. V lost 3 bases, J lost 0 bases, and 11 bases lay in between. Germline V gene sequence: CDR1 SQVTM, CDR2 ANQGSEA. Together with reference TRBV29-1 and TRBJ1-2, the CDR3 gives the full variable domain: SAVISQKPSRDICQRGTSLTIQCQVDSQVTMMFWYRQQPGQSLTLIATANQGSEATYESGFVIDKFPISRPNLTFSTLTVSNMSPEDSSIYLCSVDLAATNYGYTFGSGTRLTVV.

This chain joins TRBV7-9 and TRBJ2-5, with 10 positions matching TRBD2. Germline CDR1 and CDR2: SEHNR and FQNEAQ (reference sequence). The CDR3 length is 17 residues. The ends lost 1 base at V and 0 bases at J; junction bases unmatched: 5. The CDR3 protein is CASSLGLAGGYQETQYF. CDR3 nucleotide sequence: TGTGCCAGCAGCTTAGGACTAGCGGGTGGGTACCAAGAGACCCAGTACTTC.

The chain employs TRBV18 and TRBJ1-2; a weak D match, TRBD1 (6 bases). In germline, CDR1 is KGHSH, CDR2 LQKENI. V was clipped by 0 bases and J by 5 bases, with 10 bases between them. The CDR3 runs to 14 residues. CDR3 region: CASSPPGGSYGYTF. The CDR3 DNA follows: TGTGCCAGCTCACCACCAGGGGGTTCGTATGGCTACACCTTC.

This chain links TRBV10-3 with TRBJ1-2; no clear D. The germline V and J ends were trimmed by 0 bases and 0 bases, with 5 bases remaining between them. The CDR3 covers 14 residues. Germline-derived CDR1 and CDR2 are ENHRY and SYGVKD. As DNA, the CDR3 is TGTGCCATCAGTGAGTCGTCGGCTAACTATGGCTACACCTTC. It yields the protein CAISESSANYGYTF.

This clone was observed once. The V and J genes are TRBV5-5 and TRBJ1-3, with a tentative D call TRBD1 (5 bases). Trimming removed 4 bases from V and 6 bases from J, with 17 bases in between. Germline CDR1 SGHKS, CDR2 YYEKEE (reference sequence). The CDR3 has 15 amino acids. The CDR3 reads CASSAFGAQENTIYF. The CDR3 coding sequence is TGTGCCAGCAGCGCCTTCGGGGCGCAGGAAAACACCATATATTTT.

The genes are TRBV27 and TRBJ1-2, with D possibly matching TRBD1 (5 bases). CDR1 MNHEY and CDR2 SMNVEV come from the germline V gene (reference sequence). The CDR3 sequence is 13 residues long. The V and J ends lost 3 bases and 7 bases respectively, with 12 bases between them. The CDR3 spells CASSLVGEGGYTF. The CDR3 DNA reads TGTGCCAGCAGTTTGGTAGGGGAGGGTGGCTACACCTTC.